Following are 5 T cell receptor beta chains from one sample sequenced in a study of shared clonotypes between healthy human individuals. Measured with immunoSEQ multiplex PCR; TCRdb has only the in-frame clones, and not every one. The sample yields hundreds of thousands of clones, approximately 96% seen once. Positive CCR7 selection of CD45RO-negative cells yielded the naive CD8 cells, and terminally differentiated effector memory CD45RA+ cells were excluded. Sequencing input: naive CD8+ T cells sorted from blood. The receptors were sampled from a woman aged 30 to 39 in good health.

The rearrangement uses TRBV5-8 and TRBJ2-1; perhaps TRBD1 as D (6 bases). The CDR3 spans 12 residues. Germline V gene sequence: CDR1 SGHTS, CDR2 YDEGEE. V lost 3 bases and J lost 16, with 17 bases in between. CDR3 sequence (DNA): TGTGCCAGCAGCTGGGCAGGCGAAGGGGGTTTCTTC. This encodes CASSWAGEGGFF.

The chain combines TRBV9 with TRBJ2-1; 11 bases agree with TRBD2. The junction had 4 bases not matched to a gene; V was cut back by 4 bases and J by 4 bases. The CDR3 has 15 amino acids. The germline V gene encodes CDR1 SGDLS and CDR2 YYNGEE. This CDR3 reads CASSPGLAAYNEQFF. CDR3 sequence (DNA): TGTGCCAGCAGCCCGGGACTAGCGGCATACAATGAGCAGTTCTTC.

The CDR3: CASSFGGVSFF. In DNA form, the CDR3 reads TGTGCCAGCAGCTTCGGGGGAGTGTCGTTCTTC. This chain connects TRBV13 to TRBJ2-1; D perhaps matches TRBD2 (6 bases). Trimming removed 3 bases from V and 15 bases from J, with 12 bases in between. The germline V gene has CDR1 PRHDT and CDR2 FYEKMQ (reference sequence). The CDR3 loop spans 11 amino acids. Complete variable domain (other parts from reference TRBV13 and TRBJ2-1): AAGVIQSPRHLIKEKRETATLKCYPIPRHDTVYWYQQGPGQDPQFLISFYEKMQSDKGSIPDRFSAQQFSDYHSELNMSSLELGDSALYFCASSFGGVSFFGPGTRLTVL.

CDR3 DNA: TGTGCCAGCAGCTCCCCTAGCGGGTACGAGCAGTACTTC. Its protein is CASSSPSGYEQYF. The chain carries TRBV11-2 and TRBJ2-7, with 8 bases that match TRBD2. Germline CDR1 and CDR2: SGHAT and FQNNGV. V shed 4 bases and J 4 bases; nucleotides not matched to a gene: 3. The CDR3 totals 13 residues.

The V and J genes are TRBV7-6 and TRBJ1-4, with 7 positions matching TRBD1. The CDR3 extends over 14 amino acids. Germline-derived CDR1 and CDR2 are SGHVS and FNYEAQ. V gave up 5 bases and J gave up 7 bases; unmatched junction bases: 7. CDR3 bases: TGTGCCAGCAGCGACGACAGGGTTGGTGAAAAACTGTTTTTT. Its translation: CASSDDRVGEKLFF. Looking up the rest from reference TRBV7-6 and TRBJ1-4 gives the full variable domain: GAGVSQSPRYKVTKRGQDVALRCDPISGHVSLYWYRQALGQGPEFLTYFNYEAQQDKSGLPNDRFSAERPEGSISTLTIQRTEQRDSAMYRCASSDDRVGEKLFFGSGTQLSVL.